The T cell receptor beta chain described here comes from a study of cytotoxic CD8 clonotypes in ibrutinib-treated CLL. This CDR3 region has 17 residues. Germline V gene sequence: CDR1 SEHNR, CDR2 FQNEAQ (reference sequence). V gave up 5 bases and J gave up 5 bases; unmatched junction bases: 15. Whole-study findings and limits: The study sampled sustained-remission and progressing patients at different times.

Generated by immunoSEQ multiplex PCR, the TCRdb table keeps only in-frame clones and is missing some. Here the sample spans approximately 70,000 clones, more than 70% being singletons. For this clone: Its antigen remains unknown.

The sequences come from PBMCs, collected at disease progression, from a patient treated with ibrutinib. The receptor was derived from a human donor with chronic lymphocytic leukemia. This chain joins TRBV7-9 and TRBJ1-2, with 9 bases fitting TRBD1. For the CDR3, the DNA is TGTGCCAGCAGCAGGAGACAGGGGGAGTTTCCCGCTTATGGCTACACCTTC. Encoded protein: CASSRRQGEFPAYGYTF.